This entry features one T cell receptor (beta chain) sequence. Its antigen is undetermined. All donors participated as healthy donors of bone marrow. The germline V gene has CDR1 SGDLS and CDR2 YYNGEE. V was trimmed by 4 bases and J by 4 bases, leaving 10 bases between them. The CDR3 has 13 residues. The entry originates in a study of cytomegalovirus exposure and HLA in healthy donors. Study information: A prior study identified 117 million unique TCR beta sequences from some 200 million T cells. Study-level points and caveats: Later, TCR association rates were found to vary by HLA locus, highest for DRB1 and lowest for HLA-C.

The PCR contained 60 Vbeta and 13 Jbeta primers. The repertoire was sequenced with immunoSEQ multiplex PCR; TCRdb's copy has only in-frame clones and lacks some. The table has 76,000 or so clones, nearly 80% seen once. Sequencing was performed on PBMCs. The sequence was collected from a middle-aged woman in good health and CMV-seropositive. V is TRBV9 and J is TRBJ2-3; D might be TRBD1 (5 bases). This CDR3 is CASSRGPPDTQYF. The CDR3 coding sequence is TGTGCCAGCAGCAGGGGTCCCCCAGATACGCAGTATTTT.